This record looks at one TCR beta chain sequence and its context. The entry originates in a study of shared clonotypes between healthy human individuals. Whole-study context: Researchers assigned three CD4 naive, three CD4 memory, two CD8 naive and one CD8 memory plate to each donor.

The germline gives CDR1 MNHEY, CDR2 SMNVEV (reference sequence). This CDR3 is 15 amino acids long. With V trimmed by 5 bases and J by 4 bases, 8 bases remained unmatched. Each subset's genomic DNA was shared equally among a number of immunoSEQ plates. The protocol was immunoSEQ multiplex PCR, while the TCRdb copy is restricted to in-frame clones and leaves out a portion. The table has 1.4 million or so clones, roughly 98.5% seen once. None of the donors, who were healthy HIV-negative adults, had recently had acute infections or vaccinations. This sequence joins TRBV27 and TRBJ1-2, with TRBD1 matching over 9 bases. The material sequenced was naive CD4+ T cells sorted from blood. Specified subset: CD45RA+ positively selected. This sequence was found in a man younger than 40 in good health. The CDR3 nucleotides are TGTGCCAGCAGTCGAGGGGGACAGGGTACCTATGGCTACACCTTC. Translating gives CASSRGGQGTYGYTF.